The 26 T cell receptor beta chains reported below all come from one sample, sequenced in a study of T cell responses to AZD1222 COVID-19 vaccine. Sequencing was performed with immunoSEQ multiplex PCR; in TCRdb, only in-frame clones are kept and a portion is missing. The sample shows approximately 190,000 clones, 87% of them seen only once. Sample: peripheral blood, taken on day 0 of MenACWY control vaccination. The receptors come from an adult in good health.

The gene calls are TRBV4-3 and TRBJ1-6; D ambiguous. Between the trimmed V and J ends, which lost 1 base and 7 bases, there was a span of 8 bases. The CDR3 covers 14 residues. Germline CDR1 and CDR2: LGHNA and YSLEER. The CDR3 nucleotides read TGCGCCAGCAGCCAAGCGTCGGCGAATTCACCCCTCCACTTT. This translates into CASSQASANSPLHF.

This sequence joins TRBV5-1 and TRBJ1-2; 9 bases map to TRBD1. The CDR3 sequence is 16 residues long. The germline V gene has CDR1 SGHRS and CDR2 YFSETQ. V dropped 0 bases and J dropped 6; count of bases not matched to a gene: 9. The CDR3 loop is CASSLGNTGGGDGYTF. CDR3 bases: TGCGCCAGCAGCTTGGGAAATACAGGGGGCGGGGATGGCTACACCTTC.

This chain uses TRBV2 with TRBJ2-7; D might be TRBD2 (5 bases). V dropped 3 bases and J dropped 4 bases, with 13 bases sitting between them. Germline loops: CDR1 SNHLY, CDR2 FYNNEI. The CDR3 runs to 14 residues. The DNA of the CDR3 is TGTGCCAGCAGTGACGGGGAGATCCTATACGAGCAGTACTTC. Protein sequence: CASSDGEILYEQYF.

The chain uses TRBV10-3 and TRBJ2-5, with 8 bases matching TRBD2. The CDR3 length is 14 residues. Germline V gene data show CDR1 as ENHRY and CDR2 as SYGVKD. With V trimmed by 2 bases and J by 1 base, 0 bases remained unmatched. DNA for the CDR3: TGTGCCATCAGTGAGCGGGGGGGCCAAGAGACCCAGTACTTC. This codes for CAISERGGQETQYF.

The chain couples TRBV6-5 to TRBJ1-2, with TRBD1 matching over 9 bases. V lost 2 bases, J lost 7 bases, and 2 bases stayed unmatched. Germline CDR1 and CDR2: MNHEY and SVGAGI. The CDR3 is 13 amino acids. Written as DNA, the CDR3 is TGTGCCAGCAGTTACGGGGGACAGGGTGGCTACACCTTC. Translating it yields CASSYGGQGGYTF.

The rearrangement uses TRBV15 and TRBJ2-7; 10 positions agree with TRBD2. The germline gives CDR1 LNHNV, CDR2 YYDKDF (reference sequence). The CDR3 contains 15 residues. J gave up 9 bases and V 0 bases, and 8 bases lay outside the gene matches. CDR3 nucleotides: TGTGCCACCAGCAGAGATCTACTAGCGGGGACGACGCAGTACTTC. Protein: CATSRDLLAGTTQYF.

This rearrangement joins TRBV7-3 to TRBJ2-6; D not certain. The CDR3 length is 15 residues. With 8 bases removed from V and 4 bases from J, the gap between germline ends came to 15 bases. Germline V gene sequence: CDR1 SGHTA, CDR2 FQGTGA. The CDR3 nucleotides read TGTGCCAGCGGGCAGCCTCAAGCCGGGGCCAACGTCCTGACTTTC. Amino acids: CASGQPQAGANVLTF.

J is TRBJ2-1 and V is TRBV27, with 10 nucleotides matching TRBD2. Trimming at V came to 10 bases and at J to 4 bases, leaving 4 bases not matched to a gene. Germline CDR1 MNHEY, CDR2 SMNVEV (reference sequence). This CDR3 region has 13 residues. Here the CDR3 reads CATGTSVYNEQFF. The CDR3 nucleotides are TGTGCCACCGGGACTAGCGTTTACAATGAGCAGTTCTTC.

This clone was detected once. The rearrangement joins TRBV20-1 to TRBJ2-5; D uncertain. The CDR3 spans 12 residues. Trimming left V 3 bases short and J 2 bases short, with 7 bases between. Germline V lookup: CDR1 DFQATT, CDR2 SNEGSKA (reference sequence). CDR3: CSASFSQETQYF. CDR3 nucleotide sequence: TGCAGTGCTAGTTTCAGTCAAGAGACCCAGTACTTC.

The V and J genes are TRBV5-6 and TRBJ1-6; D perhaps matches TRBD1 (5 bases). The V gene lost 4 bases and the J gene lost 7 bases, with 12 bases spanning the gap. Germline V gives CDR1 SGHDT, CDR2 YYEEEE. The CDR3 totals 14 residues. CDR3 residues: CASSLRDPNSPLHF. The DNA for the CDR3 is TGTGCCAGCAGCCTCCGGGACCCAAATTCACCCCTCCACTTT.

V usage is TRBV6-2 or TRBV6-3 and J usage is TRBJ2-3; the D is unclear. Germline V gene lookup returns CDR1 MNHEY and CDR2 SVGEGT. Trimming took 4 bases from V and 4 from J, leaving 12 bases between them. This CDR3 has 14 amino acids. The CDR3 here is CASSSPRPPDTQYF. CDR3 bases: TGTGCCAGCAGTTCCCCACGACCCCCAGATACGCAGTATTTT.

This clone was seen once. The chain recombines TRBV27 with TRBJ2-1, with 11 bases lining up with TRBD2. The CDR3 spans 19 residues. CDR1 is MNHEY, CDR2 SMNVEV, per germline (reference sequence). The V segment lost 6 bases and the J segment 3 bases; nucleotides outside the gene matches: 16. CDR3 sequence reads: CASRFSASYSGRGYNEQFF. Written as DNA, the CDR3 is TGTGCCAGCAGATTTTCCGCCAGTTATAGCGGGAGGGGCTACAATGAGCAGTTCTTC.

This clone was observed a few times. The chain recombines TRBV7-9 with TRBJ2-7; possibly TRBD2 for D (6 bases). The germline CDR1 and CDR2 sequences are SEHNR and FQNEAQ (reference sequence). The CDR3 contains 13 residues. V was trimmed by 5 bases and J by 9 bases, leaving 17 bases between them. The CDR3 sequence is CASSGTLWGGQYF. In DNA, the CDR3 is TGTGCCAGCAGCGGTACTCTGTGGGGAGGGCAGTACTTC.

The J gene is TRBJ2-2, the V gene TRBV4-1; 13 bases line up with TRBD2. The CDR3 spans 20 residues. Losses at the gene ends were 2 bases for V and 7 bases for J; bases not matched to a gene: 16. CDR1 and CDR2 (germline): MGHRA, YSYEKL. The CDR3 loop is CASSQNSLVGTSGTVGELFF. The CDR3 coding sequence is TGCGCCAGCAGCCAAAATTCTCTCGTCGGGACTAGCGGGACTGTCGGGGAGCTGTTTTTT.

This chain connects TRBV3-1 (or the pseudogene TRBV3-2) to TRBJ1-4; the D is unclear. The germline V gene has CDR1 LGHDT and CDR2 YNNKEL (reference sequence). V was trimmed by 0 bases and J by 3 bases, leaving 11 bases between them. This CDR3 spans 16 amino acids. This CDR3 reads CASSQEAGRPNEKLFF. In DNA, the CDR3 is TGTGCCAGCAGCCAAGAGGCCGGTCGGCCTAATGAAAAACTGTTTTTT.

A few counts support this clone. V and J are TRBV27 and TRBJ1-1; D gene unclear. Germline assignment: CDR1 MNHEY and CDR2 SMNVEV (reference sequence). The length of the CDR3 is 13 residues. V lost 2 bases and J lost 1, with 5 bases in between. The CDR3 loop is CASSLTENTEAFF. The CDR3 DNA reads as TGTGCCAGCAGTTTAACCGAGAACACTGAAGCTTTCTTT.

The chain recombines TRBV9 with TRBJ1-1; 9 bases line up with TRBD1. V dropped 4 bases and J dropped 4; count of bases not matched to a gene: 5. Germline values: CDR1 SGDLS, CDR2 YYNGEE. The CDR3 extends over 14 amino acids. The CDR3 reads CASSFVQGATEAFF. The CDR3 DNA follows: TGTGCCAGCAGCTTCGTACAGGGGGCCACTGAAGCTTTCTTT.

DNA of the CDR3: TGTGCCACCAGCAGAGATGAAGGGGCAGAGCAGTTCTTC. Protein: CATSRDEGAEQFF. The chain is built from TRBV15 and TRBJ2-1; D is perhaps TRBD1 (5 bases). The CDR3 consists of 13 residues. Germline V gives CDR1 LNHNV, CDR2 YYDKDF (reference sequence). Between the trimmed V and J ends, which lost 0 bases and 10 bases, there was a span of 10 bases.

In regard to this clone: The junction does not match germline at one end; this may be a read error. J is TRBJ2-7 and V is TRBV7-9; TRBD1 agrees at 11 bases. CDR1 and CDR2 from the germline V gene are SEHNR and FQNEAQ (reference sequence). This CDR3 region has 13 residues. CDR3 coding DNA: TGTGCCAGCAGCTTAAGTGGACAGGGGGCGAGTATCTTC. This sequence encodes CASSLSGQGASIF.

V is TRBV4-3 and J is TRBJ2-3; 11 bases map to TRBD2. The CDR3 contains 16 residues. Trimming cost V 0 bases and J 2 bases; bases outside gene matches: 1. The germline V gene has CDR1 LGHNA and CDR2 YSLEER. The CDR3 here is CASSQDSGGATDTQYF. CDR3 sequence (DNA): TGCGCCAGCAGCCAAGATAGCGGGGGGGCCACAGATACGCAGTATTTT.

The V gene is TRBV3-1 (or the pseudogene TRBV3-2), the J gene TRBJ1-5; tentatively, D is TRBD1 (6 bases). V was shortened by 4 bases and J by 5 bases, with 21 bases between the two germline ends. CDR1 and CDR2 from the germline V gene are LGHDT and YNNKEL (reference sequence). CDR3 length equals 17 residues. The CDR3 DNA reads TGTGCCAGCAGCCCCGAGCGTCCGGGGGAGGGGGATCAGCCCCAGCATTTT. Amino acid sequence: CASSPERPGEGDQPQHF.

This chain uses TRBV6-8 with TRBJ1-3; D uncertain. CDR3 length: 17 amino acids. V lost 5 bases and J 4 bases, leaving 21 bases between the germline ends. CDR1 MNHGY and CDR2 SAAAGT come from the germline V gene. The CDR3: CASSQPPQPVGGNTIYF. In DNA form, the CDR3 reads TGTGCCAGCAGTCAGCCTCCCCAGCCCGTCGGGGGAAACACCATATATTTT.

This chain links TRBV19 with TRBJ1-5; D gene ambiguous. The CDR3 loop spans 9 amino acids. Germline V gene sequence: CDR1 LNHDA, CDR2 SQIVND (reference sequence). The CDR3 region has the DNA TGTGCTGAGGGCTGGCCCCAGCATTTT. Translation: CAEGWPQHF.

This clone was detected once. J is TRBJ2-1 and V is TRBV9, with 8 bases fitting TRBD1. From germline, CDR1 is SGDLS and CDR2 YYNGEE. V lost 2 bases to trimming and J lost 9 bases; unmatched junction nucleotides: 7. The CDR3 is made up of 14 amino acids. The CDR3 region is CASSVRTGPREQFF. The CDR3 bases are TGTGCCAGCAGCGTTCGGACAGGGCCCCGTGAGCAGTTCTTC.

The CDR3 reads CASSPAGLGGEKLFF. Here the CDR3 DNA reads TGTGCCAGCAGCCCCGCGGGATTAGGGGGTGAAAAACTGTTTTTT. This chain connects TRBV3-1 (or the pseudogene TRBV3-2) to TRBJ1-4; perhaps TRBD1 as D (6 bases). The CDR3 sequence is 15 residues long. Trimming pared 4 bases from V and 7 bases from J, leaving 16 bases between. Germline CDR1 reads LGHDT; CDR2 reads YNNKEL (reference sequence).

This clone appeared a single time. The chain has TRBV6-5 and TRBJ1-2; the match to TRBD1 covers 12 bases. With V trimmed by 6 bases and J by 4 bases, 3 bases remained unmatched. Germline CDR1 reads MNHEY; CDR2 reads SVGAGI. The CDR3 is 14 residues long. The CDR3 here is CASSGTGGSYGYTF. CDR3 DNA: TGTGCCAGCAGCGGGACAGGGGGCTCCTATGGCTACACCTTC.